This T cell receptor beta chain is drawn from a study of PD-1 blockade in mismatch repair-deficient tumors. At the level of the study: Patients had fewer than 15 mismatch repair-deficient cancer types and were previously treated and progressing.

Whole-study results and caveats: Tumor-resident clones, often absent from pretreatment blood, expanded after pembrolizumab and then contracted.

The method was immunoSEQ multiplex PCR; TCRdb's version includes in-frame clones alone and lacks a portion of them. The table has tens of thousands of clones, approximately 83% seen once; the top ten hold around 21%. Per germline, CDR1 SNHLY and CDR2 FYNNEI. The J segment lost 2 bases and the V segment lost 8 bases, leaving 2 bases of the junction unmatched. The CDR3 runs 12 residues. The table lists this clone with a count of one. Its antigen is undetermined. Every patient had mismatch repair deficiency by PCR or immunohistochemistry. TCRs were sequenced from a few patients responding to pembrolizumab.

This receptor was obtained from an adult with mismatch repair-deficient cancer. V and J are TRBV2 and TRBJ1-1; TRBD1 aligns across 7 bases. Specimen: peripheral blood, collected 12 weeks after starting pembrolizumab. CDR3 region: CASGTANTEAFF. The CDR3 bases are TGTGCCAGCGGGACAGCCAACACTGAAGCTTTCTTT. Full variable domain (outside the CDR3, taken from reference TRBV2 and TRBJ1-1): EPEVTQTPSHQVTQMGQEVILRCVPISNHLYFYWYRQILGQKVEFLVSFYNNEISEKSEIFDDQFSVERPDGSNFTLKIRSTKLEDSAMYFCASGTANTEAFFGQGTRLTVV.